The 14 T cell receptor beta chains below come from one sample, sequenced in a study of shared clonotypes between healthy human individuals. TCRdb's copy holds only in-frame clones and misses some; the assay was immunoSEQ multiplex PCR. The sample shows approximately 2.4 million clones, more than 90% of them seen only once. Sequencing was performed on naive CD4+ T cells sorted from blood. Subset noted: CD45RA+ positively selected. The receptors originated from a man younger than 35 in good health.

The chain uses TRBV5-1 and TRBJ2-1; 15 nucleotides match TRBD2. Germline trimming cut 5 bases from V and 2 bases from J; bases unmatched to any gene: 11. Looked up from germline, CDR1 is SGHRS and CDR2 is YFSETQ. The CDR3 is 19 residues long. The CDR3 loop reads CASSRRTSGGAFTYNEQFF. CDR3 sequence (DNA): TGCGCCAGCAGTCGACGGACTAGCGGGGGGGCTTTTACCTACAATGAGCAGTTCTTC.

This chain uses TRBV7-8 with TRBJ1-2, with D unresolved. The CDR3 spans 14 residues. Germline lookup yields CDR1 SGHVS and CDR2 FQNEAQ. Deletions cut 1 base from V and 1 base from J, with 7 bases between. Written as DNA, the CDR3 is TGTGCCAGCAGCTTAGACAGCCTTAACTATGGCTACACCTTC. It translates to CASSLDSLNYGYTF.

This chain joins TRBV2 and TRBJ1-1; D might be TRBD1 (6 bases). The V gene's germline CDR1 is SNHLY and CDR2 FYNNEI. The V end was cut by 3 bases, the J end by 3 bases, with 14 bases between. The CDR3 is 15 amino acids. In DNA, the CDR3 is TGTGCCAGCAGTGATATGGGCAGGGGTGACACTGAAGCTTTCTTT. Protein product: CASSDMGRGDTEAFF.

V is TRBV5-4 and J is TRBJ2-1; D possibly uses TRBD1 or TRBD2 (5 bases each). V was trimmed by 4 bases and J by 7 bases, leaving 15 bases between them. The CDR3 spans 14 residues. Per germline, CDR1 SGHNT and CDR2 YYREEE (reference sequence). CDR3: CASSPTQGGNEQFF. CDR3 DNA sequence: TGTGCCAGCAGCCCTACGCAGGGCGGGAATGAGCAGTTCTTC.

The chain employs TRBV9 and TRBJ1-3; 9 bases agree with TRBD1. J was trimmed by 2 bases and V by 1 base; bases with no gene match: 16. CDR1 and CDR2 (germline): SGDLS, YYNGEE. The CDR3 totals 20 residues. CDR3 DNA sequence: TGTGCCAGCAGCGTATGGCCACCGGGGGACAGGGATTATCCTGGAAACACCATATATTTT. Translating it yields CASSVWPPGDRDYPGNTIYF.

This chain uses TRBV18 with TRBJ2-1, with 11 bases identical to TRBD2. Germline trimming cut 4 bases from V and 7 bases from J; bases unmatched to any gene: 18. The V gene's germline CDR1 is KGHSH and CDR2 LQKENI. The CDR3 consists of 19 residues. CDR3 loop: CASSRTLGGLAGGSNEQFF. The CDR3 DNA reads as TGTGCCAGCTCACGGACCCTCGGCGGTTTAGCGGGAGGGAGTAATGAGCAGTTCTTC.

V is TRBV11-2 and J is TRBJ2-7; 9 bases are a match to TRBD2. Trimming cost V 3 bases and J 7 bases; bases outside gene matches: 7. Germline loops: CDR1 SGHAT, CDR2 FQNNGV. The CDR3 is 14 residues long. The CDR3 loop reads CASSLAGGPFEQYF. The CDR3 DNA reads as TGTGCCAGCAGCTTGGCGGGGGGGCCTTTTGAGCAGTACTTC.

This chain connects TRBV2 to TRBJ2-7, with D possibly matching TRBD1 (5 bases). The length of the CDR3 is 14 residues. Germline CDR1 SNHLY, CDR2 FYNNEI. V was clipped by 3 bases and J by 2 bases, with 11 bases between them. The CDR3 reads CASSDGQGPYEQYF. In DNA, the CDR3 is TGTGCCAGCAGTGACGGTCAGGGCCCCTACGAGCAGTACTTC.

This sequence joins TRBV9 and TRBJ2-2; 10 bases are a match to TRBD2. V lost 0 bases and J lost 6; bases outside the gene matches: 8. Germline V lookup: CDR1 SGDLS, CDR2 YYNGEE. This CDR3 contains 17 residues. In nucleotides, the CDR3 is TGTGCCAGCAGCGTAGGGACCGGGACTAGCGATCCCGGGGAGCTGTTTTTT. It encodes CASSVGTGTSDPGELFF.

The CDR3 DNA sequence: TGTGCCAGCAGTGAAGGTGTAGCGAACACTGAAGCTTTCTTT. This translates into CASSEGVANTEAFF. V is TRBV25-1 and J is TRBJ1-1; no reliable D call. The CDR3 is 14 amino acids. Germline lookup yields CDR1 MGHDK and CDR2 SYGVNS. V lost 2 bases to trimming and J lost 1 base, with 8 bases between them.

Written as DNA, the CDR3 is TGTGCCAGCAGCTTTATCAGGGGCACTGAAGCTTTCTTT. It is translated as CASSFIRGTEAFF. V usage is TRBV11-2 and J usage is TRBJ1-1; D possibly corresponds to TRBD1 (6 bases). Trimming pared 3 bases from V and 4 bases from J, leaving 9 bases between. In germline, CDR1 is SGHAT, CDR2 FQNNGV. The CDR3 runs 13 residues.

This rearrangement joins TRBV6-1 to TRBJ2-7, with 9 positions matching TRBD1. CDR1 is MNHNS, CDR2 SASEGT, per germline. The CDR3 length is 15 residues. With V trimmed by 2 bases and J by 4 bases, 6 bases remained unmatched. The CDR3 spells CASSESRDRAYEQYF. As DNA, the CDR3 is TGTGCCAGCAGTGAATCCCGGGACAGGGCGTACGAGCAGTACTTC.

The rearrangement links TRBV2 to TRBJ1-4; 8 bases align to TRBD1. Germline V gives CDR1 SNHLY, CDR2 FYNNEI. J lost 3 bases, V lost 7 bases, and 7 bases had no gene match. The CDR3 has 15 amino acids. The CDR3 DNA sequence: TGTGCCAGCAAGGACAGGGCCGGCTCTAATGAAAAACTGTTTTTT. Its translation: CASKDRAGSNEKLFF.

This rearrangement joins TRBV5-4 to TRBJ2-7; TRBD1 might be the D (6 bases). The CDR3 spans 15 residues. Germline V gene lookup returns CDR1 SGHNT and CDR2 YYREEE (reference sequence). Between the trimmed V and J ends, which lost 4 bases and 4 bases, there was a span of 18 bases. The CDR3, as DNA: TGTGCCAGCAGCCACAAAGGACAGCCCAGGTACGAGCAGTACTTC. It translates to CASSHKGQPRYEQYF.